These 13 T cell receptor beta chains were all obtained from the same sample, sequenced in a study of blood T cell repertoires in COVID-19. Assay used: immunoSEQ multiplex PCR; TCRdb lists only in-frame clones, some missing. This repertoire shows about 59,000 clones, approximately 80% found once; its top ten account for around an eighth. Sequenced: peripheral blood. These TCRs come from an elderly man with acute or convalescent COVID-19.

The J gene is TRBJ1-1, the V gene TRBV7-9; no definite D call. V shed 3 bases and J shed 5 bases, with 10 bases lying between them. The CDR3 has 13 residues. Germline CDR1 reads SEHNR; CDR2 reads FQNEAQ (reference sequence). The CDR3 loop is CASSFDAATEAFF. In DNA form, the CDR3 reads TGTGCCAGCAGCTTCGATGCGGCGACTGAAGCTTTCTTT. The variable domain in full, with the rest retrieved from reference TRBV7-9 and TRBJ1-1, is DTGVSQNPRHKITKRGQNVTFRCDPISEHNRLYWYRQTLGQGPEFLTYFQNEAQLEKSRLLSDRFSAERPKGSFSTLEIQRTEQGDSAMYLCASSFDAATEAFFGQGTRLTVV.

The chain uses TRBV3-1 (or the pseudogene TRBV3-2) and TRBJ1-1; D perhaps matches TRBD1 (6 bases). Germline CDR1 LGHDT, CDR2 YNNKEL (reference sequence). Trimming removed 6 bases at V and 2 bases at J, with 13 bases between. The CDR3 runs to 14 residues. CDR3 DNA: TGTGCCAGCAGACTCAGGGGTACCAACACTGAAGCTTTCTTT. This codes for CASRLRGTNTEAFF.

Of note for this clone: The sample carries other DNA sequences with the same CDR3. This chain links TRBV18 with TRBJ1-4, with no clear D. CDR3 length: 13 amino acids. Trimming left V 2 bases short and J 4 bases short, with 5 bases between. Germline V lookup: CDR1 KGHSH, CDR2 LQKENI. The CDR3: CASSPGLNEKLFF. CDR3 bases: TGTGCCAGCTCACCAGGGCTTAATGAAAAACTGTTTTTT.

J is TRBJ2-2 and V is TRBV6-2 or TRBV6-3, with D perhaps matching TRBD1 (6 bases). Trimming removed 5 bases from V and 6 bases from J, with 13 bases in between. The germline V gene encodes CDR1 MNHEY and CDR2 SVGEGT. This CDR3 has 14 residues. The CDR3 region is CASSGLGGAGELFF. The CDR3 DNA reads as TGTGCCAGCAGTGGATTAGGGGGTGCCGGGGAGCTGTTTTTT.

The chain couples TRBV9 to TRBJ2-3, with 8 nucleotides matching TRBD2. Germline V lookup: CDR1 SGDLS, CDR2 YYNGEE. Germline trimming cut 0 bases from V and 4 bases from J; bases unmatched to any gene: 10. The CDR3 spans 17 residues. CDR3 coding DNA: TGTGCCAGCAGCGTAGGGTCGGGAGGGCCAAGTGCAGATACGCAGTATTTT. Encoded protein: CASSVGSGGPSADTQYF. The full variable domain, with the rest looked up from reference TRBV9 and TRBJ2-3, is DSGVTQTPKHLITATGQRVTLRCSPRSGDLSVYWYQQSLDQGLQFLIQYYNGEERAKGNILERFSAQQFPDLHSELNLSSLELGDSALYFCASSVGSGGPSADTQYFGPGTRLTVL.

Only a few counts were recorded for this clone. The chain recombines TRBV27 with TRBJ2-1; a weak D match, TRBD2 (5 bases). Germline assignment: CDR1 MNHEY and CDR2 SMNVEV (reference sequence). The CDR3 is 13 amino acids. Trimming cost V 5 bases and J 5 bases, with 10 bases left between them. The CDR3 nucleotides are TGTGCCAGCAGTCCGAGGGTGGACAATGAGCAGTTCTTC. As protein: CASSPRVDNEQFF.

The chain has TRBV3-1 (or the pseudogene TRBV3-2) and TRBJ2-1; no definite D call. Trimming shortened V by 2 bases and J by 5 bases, and 4 bases separated the two germline ends. This CDR3 has 12 amino acids. CDR1 LGHDT and CDR2 YNNKEL come from the germline V gene (reference sequence). CDR3: CASSQRNNEQFF. The DNA of the CDR3 is TGTGCCAGCAGCCAACGTAACAATGAGCAGTTCTTC.

This chain uses TRBV15 with TRBJ1-3, with TRBD1 matching over 7 bases. Trimming took 3 bases from V and 0 from J; bases not matched to a gene: 5. The CDR3 runs to 16 residues. Germline-derived CDR1 and CDR2 are LNHNV and YYDKDF (reference sequence). The CDR3 DNA is TGTGCCACCAGCAGCTACAGGGGCGACTCTGGAAACACCATATATTTT. Its translation: CATSSYRGDSGNTIYF.

CDR3 coding DNA: TGTGCCATCCGGACAGGGGAGGCCTACAATGAGCAGTTCTTC. Translated: CAIRTGEAYNEQFF. The V gene is TRBV27, the J gene TRBJ2-1; 9 nucleotides agree with TRBD1. There are 14 residues in the CDR3. Germline V gene data show CDR1 as MNHEY and CDR2 as SMNVEV (reference sequence). The trim removed 10 bases at V and 2 bases at J, leaving 6 bases unmatched.

DNA for the CDR3: TGCGCCAGCAGCCCCGGGGCAGGGGTCAATCAGCCCCAGCATTTT. Its protein is CASSPGAGVNQPQHF. V gene TRBV5-1 combines with J gene TRBJ1-5; a possible D gene is TRBD1 (6 bases). The ends were cut back, 4 bases at V and 3 bases at J, with 14 bases in the middle. This CDR3 is built from 15 residues. Germline CDR1 reads SGHRS; CDR2 reads YFSETQ.

There are a few counts of this clone. The genes are TRBV6-5 and TRBJ1-3, with 8 nucleotides matching TRBD1. Germline V lookup: CDR1 MNHEY, CDR2 SVGAGI. The CDR3 spans 15 residues. V lost 5 bases to trimming and J lost 4 bases; unmatched junction nucleotides: 7. CDR3 bases: TGTGCCAGCAGTCCCTCGACAGGGGTCGGAAACACCATATATTTT. This encodes CASSPSTGVGNTIYF.

V is TRBV25-1 and J is TRBJ1-4, with D uncertain. The CDR3 length is 15 residues. Germline assignment: CDR1 MGHDK and CDR2 SYGVNS. V was pared by 3 bases and J by 7 bases, with 15 bases between. In DNA, the CDR3 is TGTGCCAGCAGTGATTTTACCAGGAAACCTGAAAAACTGTTTTTT. It specifies CASSDFTRKPEKLFF.

The chain links TRBV5-8 to TRBJ2-1, with 8 bases matching TRBD2. Germline trimming cut 1 base from V and 1 base from J; bases unmatched to any gene: 7. This CDR3 comprises 17 residues. Germline values: CDR1 SGHTS, CDR2 YDEGEE. The CDR3 region is CASSLSSTGGSYNEQFF. CDR3 DNA sequence: TGTGCCAGCAGCTTGTCTTCAACGGGAGGGTCCTACAATGAGCAGTTCTTC. The full variable domain, completed using reference TRBV5-8 and TRBJ2-1, is EAGVTQSPTHLIKTRGQQATLRCSPISGHTSVYWYQQALGLGLQFLLWYDEGEERNRGNFPPRFSGRQFPNYSSELNVNALELEDSALYLCASSLSSTGGSYNEQFFGPGTRLTVL.